The source of this T cell receptor beta chain is a study of blood T cell repertoires in COVID-19. Study details: In each case, the material was cDNA or gDNA derived from T cells, B-cell-depleted T cells, or PBMCs.

Germline-derived CDR1 and CDR2 are KGHDR and SFDVKD. V gave up 3 bases and J gave up 8 bases, with 10 bases separating them. The CDR3 extends over 12 amino acids. Profiled with immunoSEQ multiplex PCR; TCRdb holds only in-frame clones, not every one. The table includes about 330,000 clones, approximately 86% detected once. This TCR was sampled from a man aged 30 to 39 with COVID-19, enrolled during active disease. This chain connects TRBV24-1 to TRBJ2-7; D is possibly TRBD1 (6 bases). The sample was peripheral blood. CDR3 in amino acids: CATSDGWGQQYF. The CDR3 DNA reads as TGTGCCACCAGTGATGGGTGGGGGCAGCAGTACTTC.